This TCR beta chain is from a study of shared clonotypes between healthy human individuals. Looking at the study overall: Those who served as donors were a couple of women and three men between the ages of 18 and 49. Broader study findings: As a rule, naive subsets had a larger estimated richness than memory subsets.

For this clone: Its target is unknown.

The germline V gene encodes CDR1 MNHEY and CDR2 SMNVEV (reference sequence). This CDR3 comprises 15 residues. V was pared by 4 bases and J by 0 bases, with 9 bases between. The naive CD8 population came from CD45RO-negative cells selected for CCR7, without terminally differentiated effector memory CD45RA+ cells. Here immunoSEQ multiplex PCR was the method, and the copy in TCRdb shows in-frame clones only, minus some. This sample yields roughly 2.1 million clones, of which about 92% are seen a single time; more than 1.5% belongs to the top ten. The rearrangement uses TRBV27 and TRBJ1-4; D is perhaps TRBD1 (5 bases). The clonotype was recovered from a man aged 18 to 35 in good health. Some clones in this sample may be carry-over from other donors' samples. Input material: naive CD8+ T cells from PBMCs. CDR3 sequence (DNA): TGTGCCAGCAGTTCTAGGGGTGCAACTAATGAAAAACTGTTTTTT. This encodes CASSSRGATNEKLFF.